This passage covers 21 T cell receptor beta chains from one sample sequenced in a study of T cell responses to AZD1222 COVID-19 vaccine. Generated by immunoSEQ multiplex PCR, the TCRdb table keeps only in-frame clones and is missing some. The sample carries some 120,000 clones, approximately 82% recorded once. The sample consisted of peripheral blood, taken 28 days after the second AZD1222 dose. All receptors derive from an adult who received the AZD1222 COVID-19 vaccine.

The count of this clone is one. For the CDR3, the DNA is TGTGCCGATAGGCAGGGGGGCTCCTACGAGCAGTACTTC. Amino acids: CADRQGGSYEQYF. The chain recombines TRBV11-2 with TRBJ2-7, with TRBD1 as a possible D gene (7 bases). Trimming cost V 11 bases and J 0 bases, with 14 bases left between them. There are 13 residues in the CDR3. Germline CDR1 SGHAT, CDR2 FQNNGV. Looking up the rest from reference TRBV11-2 and TRBJ2-7 gives the full variable domain: EAGVAQSPRYKIIEKRQSVAFWCNPISGHATLYWYQQILGQGPKLLIQFQNNGVVDDSQLPKDRFSAERLKGVDSTLKIQPAKLEDSAVYLCADRQGGSYEQYFGPGTRLTVT.

Only a few counts were recorded for this clone. The V gene is TRBV7-2, the J gene TRBJ2-5, with 8 bases matching TRBD2. CDR1 is SGHTA and CDR2 is FQGNSA in the germline V gene. The CDR3 runs 15 residues. V was clipped by 6 bases and J by 4 bases; unmatched bases: 10. CDR3 DNA sequence: TGTGCCAGCAGGCAACCGGGACTAGTGGCAGAGACCCAGTACTTC. Its translation: CASRQPGLVAETQYF.

The V call is TRBV6-1, the J call TRBJ1-4; possibly TRBD1 for D (6 bases). The germline V and J ends were trimmed by 3 bases and 8 bases, with 13 bases remaining between them. The CDR3 sequence is 14 residues long. Germline V gives CDR1 MNHNS, CDR2 SASEGT. CDR3 loop: CASSDGTGREKLFF. The CDR3 DNA reads TGTGCCAGCAGTGACGGAACAGGGAGGGAAAAACTGTTTTTT.

The genes are TRBV4-1 and TRBJ1-2, with TRBD1 as a possible D gene (6 bases). The CDR3 has 13 amino acids. Trimming pared 4 bases from V and 3 bases from J, leaving 9 bases between. Germline V CDR1 and CDR2: MGHRA, YSYEKL. The CDR3 DNA is TGCGCCAGCAGCCCTGGGGGCGACTATGGCTACACCTTC. Encoded protein: CASSPGGDYGYTF.

The CDR3 DNA follows: TGTGCCAGCAGCTTTTTGACAGGGGAGCAGTACTTC. Protein sequence: CASSFLTGEQYF. The J gene is TRBJ2-7, the V gene TRBV7-9, with 7 bases fitting TRBD1. This CDR3 has 12 amino acids. The germline CDR1 and CDR2 sequences are SEHNR and FQNEAQ (reference sequence). J was trimmed by 7 bases and V by 3 bases; bases with no gene match: 3.

The chain carries TRBV12-3 or TRBV12-4 and TRBJ1-3, with unresolved D. V gave up 5 bases and J gave up 0 bases, with 5 bases separating them. The CDR3 has 13 amino acids. The CDR3 reads CASSPNSGNTIYF. Written as DNA, the CDR3 is TGTGCCAGCAGTCCCAACTCTGGAAACACCATATATTTT.

This chain uses TRBV7-2 with TRBJ2-2; TRBD1 is a possible D gene (5 bases). The CDR3 is 16 residues long. Germline CDR1 is SGHTA and CDR2 is FQGNSA. The ends were cut back, 8 bases at V and 7 bases at J, with 23 bases in the middle. Here the CDR3 DNA reads TGTGCCAGCCCTCGTGGCAGGGATAAGACGGGCGGGGAGCTGTTTTTT. Protein sequence: CASPRGRDKTGGELFF.

The V and J genes are TRBV4-2 and TRBJ2-2; D gene uncertain. The CDR3 is made up of 14 amino acids. V lost 5 bases and J lost 3, with 10 bases in between. Germline V gives CDR1 LGHNA, CDR2 YNFKEQ. In DNA, the CDR3 is TGTGCCAGCAGCACCCAAGGGTACACCGGGGAGCTGTTTTTT. Translated: CASSTQGYTGELFF.

The gene calls are TRBV6-1 and TRBJ2-1, with 8 nucleotides matching TRBD1. Unmatched junction bases numbered 4, after V lost 1 base and J lost 8 bases. Per germline, CDR1 MNHNS and CDR2 SASEGT. This CDR3 is built from 14 residues. CDR3 sequence: CASSEDQGAYEQFF. DNA for the CDR3: TGTGCCAGCAGTGAAGACCAGGGGGCCTATGAGCAGTTCTTC.

This clone was seen only a few times. The V and J genes are TRBV20-1 and TRBJ1-2; no reliable D call. CDR3 size: 10 residues. V was clipped by 7 bases and J by 7 bases, with 10 bases between them. CDR1 is DFQATT and CDR2 is SNEGSKA in the germline V gene (reference sequence). The CDR3 nucleotides read TGCAGTGTACCCCAAGTTGGCTACACCTTC. Protein sequence: CSVPQVGYTF.

J is TRBJ1-1 and V is TRBV28; D gene ambiguous. CDR1 MDHEN and CDR2 SYDVKM come from the germline V gene. The germline V and J ends were trimmed by 5 bases and 10 bases, with 20 bases remaining between them. This CDR3 comprises 14 residues. The DNA of the CDR3 is TGTGCCAGCAGTCCTAACCTACAGCCTACCCCAGCTTTCTTT. Translated, it gives CASSPNLQPTPAFF. Full variable domain (missing parts from reference TRBV28 and TRBJ1-1): DVKVTQSSRYLVKRTGEKVFLECVQDMDHENMFWYRQDPGLGLRLIYFSYDVKMKEKGDIPEGYSVSREKKERFSLILESASTNQTSMYLCASSPNLQPTPAFFGQGTRLTVV.

This clone has a handful of counts. The chain uses TRBV19 and TRBJ1-1, with D perhaps matching TRBD1 (5 bases). The CDR3 totals 16 residues. V was cut by 3 bases and J by 1 base, with 15 bases left in between. The germline CDR1 and CDR2 sequences are LNHDA and SQIVND (reference sequence). CDR3 protein: CASSIAWSTENTEAFF. In DNA, the CDR3 is TGTGCCAGTAGTATCGCGTGGTCGACAGAGAACACTGAAGCTTTCTTT.

The gene calls are TRBV5-1 and TRBJ2-7, with a possible D match to TRBD2 (5 bases). The V gene lost 0 bases and the J gene lost 6 bases, with 13 bases spanning the gap. Germline V gene sequence: CDR1 SGHRS, CDR2 YFSETQ. The CDR3 loop spans 14 amino acids. CDR3 sequence (DNA): TGCGCCAGCAGCTTGGCGGGGTATGAGGGCGAGCAGTACTTC. This gives the protein CASSLAGYEGEQYF.

This rearrangement joins TRBV5-8 to TRBJ2-5, with TRBD1 identical over 9 bases. The germline gives CDR1 SGHTS, CDR2 YDEGEE. This CDR3 region has 16 residues. V lost 3 bases, J lost 3 bases, and 9 bases stayed unmatched. CDR3 DNA: TGTGCCAGCAGCTCCTCGTGGACAGGGGTTGAAGAGACCCAGTACTTC. Its protein is CASSSSWTGVEETQYF.

The chain links TRBV27 to TRBJ2-3; perhaps TRBD1 as D (6 bases). Trimming removed 10 bases from V and 4 bases from J, with 18 bases in between. This CDR3 contains 14 residues. The germline gives CDR1 MNHEY, CDR2 SMNVEV (reference sequence). This CDR3 is CATGQKGISDTQYF. The CDR3 nucleotides read TGTGCCACCGGACAGAAAGGTATTTCAGATACGCAGTATTTT.

The rearrangement links TRBV7-2 to TRBJ1-1, with D tentatively TRBD1 (5 bases). This CDR3 comprises 14 residues. Germline values: CDR1 SGHTA, CDR2 FQGNSA. V lost 1 base to trimming and J lost 1 base, with 7 bases between them. The DNA for the CDR3 is TGTGCCAGCAGCTTAGATAGGGGGAACACTGAAGCTTTCTTT. Translating gives CASSLDRGNTEAFF. Filled out from reference TRBV7-2 and TRBJ1-1, the complete variable domain reads GAGVSQSPSNKVTEKGKDVELRCDPISGHTALYWYRQSLGQGLEFLIYFQGNSAPDKSGLPSDRFSAERTGGSVSTLTIQRTQQEDSAVYLCASSLDRGNTEAFFGQGTRLTVV.

This clone was observed a handful of times. The J gene is TRBJ1-6, the V gene TRBV27, with unresolved D. Looked up from germline, CDR1 is MNHEY and CDR2 is SMNVEV (reference sequence). The CDR3 totals 15 residues. Trimming took 8 bases from V and 5 from J, leaving 16 bases between them. The CDR3 DNA follows: TGTGCCAGCCTCGGAGGTCAGGCGGATAATTCACCCCTCCACTTT. It translates to CASLGGQADNSPLHF.

The V gene is TRBV29-1, the J gene TRBJ2-1; 7 positions match TRBD1. CDR1 is SQVTM and CDR2 is ANQGSEA in the germline V gene. CDR3 length equals 14 residues. The trim removed 4 bases at V and 5 bases at J, leaving 8 bases unmatched. In DNA form, the CDR3 reads TGCAGCGTTGGATCCGGGACAGCGAACAATGAGCAGTTCTTC. As protein: CSVGSGTANNEQFF.

CDR3 region: CATGQGTNTGELFF. CDR3 DNA: TGTGCCACTGGACAGGGGACGAACACCGGGGAGCTGTTTTTT. The chain recombines TRBV7-9 with TRBJ2-2, with 9 bases fitting TRBD1. The germline gives CDR1 SEHNR, CDR2 FQNEAQ (reference sequence). Germline trimming cut 10 bases from V and 0 bases from J; bases unmatched to any gene: 3. This CDR3 spans 14 amino acids. The variable domain in full, with the rest retrieved from reference TRBV7-9 and TRBJ2-2, is DTGVSQNPRHKITKRGQNVTFRCDPISEHNRLYWYRQTLGQGPEFLTYFQNEAQLEKSRLLSDRFSAERPKGSFSTLEIQRTEQGDSAMYLCATGQGTNTGELFFGEGSRLTVL.

The chain couples TRBV18 to TRBJ1-2, with TRBD1 matching over 9 bases. Germline V lookup: CDR1 KGHSH, CDR2 LQKENI. CDR3 length: 14 residues. Trimming removed 3 bases from V and 2 bases from J; junction bases left unmatched: 1. The CDR3 loop reads CASSPGQGNYGYTF. DNA for the CDR3: TGTGCCAGCTCACCGGGACAGGGAAACTATGGCTACACCTTC.

V is TRBV6-5 and J is TRBJ1-3, with D perhaps TRBD1 (5 bases). CDR1 is MNHEY and CDR2 is SVGAGI in the germline V gene. V lost 6 bases and J 0 bases, leaving 6 bases between the germline ends. The CDR3 runs 13 residues. The CDR3 spells CASRQVSGNTIYF. The CDR3 DNA reads TGTGCCAGCAGACAGGTCTCTGGAAACACCATATATTTT.